This T cell receptor (beta chain) was captured in a study of cytotoxic CD8 clonotypes in ibrutinib-treated CLL. For the study at large: Responses: approximately 25 partial, 2 complete; after median approximately 70 months, about 14 stayed remitted, 12 progressed. Response samples came after a median roughly 11 months of treatment, range 6 to 36.

Note on this clone: Antigen unknown.

Broader study findings: Baseline clonality, higher than in age-matched healthy donors, tracked circulating CD8+ T-cell counts.

This CDR3 is built from 14 residues. V was cut by 2 bases and J by 7 bases, with 12 bases left in between. Germline V lookup: CDR1 MDHEN, CDR2 SYDVKM. Using immunoSEQ multiplex PCR, the repertoire was profiled, and TCRdb retains in-frame clones only, with some absent. The table has 110,000 to 150,000 clones, 75% to 85% seen once. This clonotype was obtained from a human donor with chronic lymphocytic leukemia. The sample in question was PBMCs, obtained after 12 months of ibrutinib treatment. This chain uses TRBV28 with TRBJ2-1; tentatively, D is TRBD2 (6 bases). For the CDR3, the DNA is TGTGCCAGCAGTTTAGCCAGACTAGAAAATGAGCAGTTCTTC. Its protein is CASSLARLENEQFF.